The following is a T cell receptor (beta chain) sequence with its context. Antigen specificity is unknown. Patients had blood sampled at baseline and again on cycle 4 day 1 and cycle 7 day 1. This sample stems from a study of OX40 agonist ivuxolimab in advanced cancers. Study-wide background: Among those enrolled, mean age was about 63 years (range 23 to 79) and 75% to 85% were male. Among those treated, three patients had partial responses, one with hepatocellular carcinoma and two with cutaneous melanoma. Study observations and caveats: The average count of expanded clones was higher among CD8+ T cells than among CD4+.

Per the germline V gene, CDR1 is MNHEY and CDR2 is SVGAGI. This CDR3 is built from 14 residues. The trim removed 7 bases at V and 5 bases at J, leaving 10 bases unmatched. Measured with immunoSEQ multiplex PCR; TCRdb has only the in-frame clones, and not every one. The data contain tens of thousands of clones, around 87% of them singletons. This chain connects TRBV6-5 to TRBJ2-7; the match to TRBD2 covers 8 bases. This clonotype was sampled from an adult with an advanced solid tumor such as melanoma, head and neck, liver or kidney cancer. Sequencing was performed on CD4+ or CD8+ T cells sorted from blood, taken in a trial of the OX40 agonist ivuxolimab. The chain's CDR3 is CASNPSGGGHEQYF. The CDR3 region has the DNA TGTGCCAGCAACCCCAGCGGGGGAGGCCACGAGCAGTACTTC.